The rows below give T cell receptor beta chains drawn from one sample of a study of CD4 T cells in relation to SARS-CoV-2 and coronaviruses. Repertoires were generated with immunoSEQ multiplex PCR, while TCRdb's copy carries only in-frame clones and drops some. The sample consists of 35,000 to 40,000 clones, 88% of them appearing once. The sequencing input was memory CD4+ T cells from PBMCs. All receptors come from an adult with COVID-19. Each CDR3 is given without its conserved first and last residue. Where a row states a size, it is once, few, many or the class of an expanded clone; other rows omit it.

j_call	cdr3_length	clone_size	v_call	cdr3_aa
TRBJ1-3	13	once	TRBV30	AWSNRDRGGNTIY
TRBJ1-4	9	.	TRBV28	ASSLNEKLF
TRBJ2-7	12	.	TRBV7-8	ASSLGLAGPEQY
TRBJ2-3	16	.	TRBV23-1	ASSQSGLAVNCTDTQY
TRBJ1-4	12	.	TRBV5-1	ASSDRATNEKLF
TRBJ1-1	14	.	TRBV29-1	SATWGLAGTRTEAF
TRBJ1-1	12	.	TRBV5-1	ASSIDGVNTEAF
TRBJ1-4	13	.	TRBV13	ASSPPGAGNEKLF
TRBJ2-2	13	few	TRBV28	ASRGTALNTGELF
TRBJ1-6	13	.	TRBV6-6	ASTQPGQWNSPLH
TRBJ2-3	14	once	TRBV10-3	AITKGTSAYTDTQY
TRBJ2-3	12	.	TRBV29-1	SVPLAGPTDTQY
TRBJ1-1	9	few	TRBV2	ASRLNTEAF
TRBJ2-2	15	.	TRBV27	ASSSFLAGGRGGELF
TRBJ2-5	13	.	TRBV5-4	ASSLSRSSGETQY
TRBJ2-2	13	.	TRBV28	ASSRDWKNTGELF
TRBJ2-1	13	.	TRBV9	ASSPRAGSYNEQF
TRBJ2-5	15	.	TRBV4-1	ASSQDPSGGARETQY
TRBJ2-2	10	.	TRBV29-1	SVGTNTGELF
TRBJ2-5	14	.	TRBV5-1	ASSAGMGQWQETQY
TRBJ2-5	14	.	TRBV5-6	ASSLSTGGSGETQY
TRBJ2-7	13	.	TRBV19	ASSLTTSGSYEQY
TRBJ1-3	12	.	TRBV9	ASSVVPEARDIY